Shown below are 27 T cell receptor beta chains from a single sample sequenced in a study of shared clonotypes between healthy human individuals. Naive CD8 cells, CD45RO-negative and positively selected for CCR7, excluded terminally differentiated effector memory CD45RA+ cells. Measured with immunoSEQ multiplex PCR; TCRdb has only the in-frame clones, and not every one. The sample contains about 2 million clones, about 95% of which appear only once. The material sequenced was naive CD8+ T cells sorted from blood. These receptor sequences come from a man between 18 and 29 years old in good health.

A word on this clone: The sample contains more than one DNA sequence encoding this CDR3. The gene calls are TRBV5-4 and TRBJ2-7; perhaps TRBD1 as D (5 bases). Germline loops: CDR1 SGHNT, CDR2 YYREEE (reference sequence). Trimming cost V 1 base and J 1 base, with 6 bases left between them. This CDR3 spans 13 amino acids. This CDR3 reads CASSLQGSYEQYF. The CDR3 DNA is TGTGCCAGCAGCTTGCAGGGTTCCTACGAGCAGTACTTC.

The chain recombines TRBV10-3 with TRBJ2-1, with 7 bases matching TRBD2. The CDR3 is 13 residues long. Trimming at V came to 6 bases and at J to 3 bases, leaving 2 bases not matched to a gene. Germline CDR1 reads ENHRY; CDR2 reads SYGVKD. CDR3 DNA: TGTGCCATCAGCCTAGCGGTCTACAATGAGCAGTTCTTC. This codes for CAISLAVYNEQFF.

The count of this clone is one. The chain uses TRBV7-9 and TRBJ2-3; TRBD2 matches at 9 bases. The CDR3 length is 15 residues. After removal of 3 bases from V and 1 base from J, the junction contained 2 bases not matched to a gene. The V gene's germline CDR1 is SEHNR and CDR2 FQNEAQ (reference sequence). CDR3 residues: CASSFSGGGTDTQYF. The CDR3 bases are TGTGCCAGCAGCTTTAGCGGGGGCGGCACAGATACGCAGTATTTT.

The V and J genes are TRBV9 and TRBJ1-1, with unresolved D. Germline-derived CDR1 and CDR2 are SGDLS and YYNGEE. V gave up 0 bases and J gave up 3 bases, with 6 bases separating them. The CDR3 has 13 amino acids. The CDR3 nucleotides are TGTGCCAGCAGCGTAGAATGGTACACTGAAGCTTTCTTT. This codes for CASSVEWYTEAFF.

The V and J genes are TRBV6-5 and TRBJ1-6; D unresolved. The V end was cut by 6 bases, the J end by 6 bases, with 15 bases between. CDR1 is MNHEY and CDR2 is SVGAGI in the germline V gene. The CDR3 has 15 amino acids. CDR3 coding DNA: TGTGCCAGCAGCGACATGACAAGCTTTAATTCACCCCTCCACTTT. Translation: CASSDMTSFNSPLHF.

This chain joins TRBV2 and TRBJ2-1; D uncertain. The V and J ends lost 6 bases and 8 bases respectively, with 5 bases between them. There are 10 residues in the CDR3. The germline gives CDR1 SNHLY, CDR2 FYNNEI. The CDR3 DNA follows: TGTGCCAGCAGACTCTATGAGCAGTTCTTC. This gives the protein CASRLYEQFF.

V usage is TRBV4-1 and J usage is TRBJ1-2; TRBD1 agrees at 10 bases. CDR1 and CDR2 from the germline V gene are MGHRA and YSYEKL. Trimming removed 6 bases from V and 3 bases from J; junction bases left unmatched: 7. There are 15 residues in the CDR3. CDR3 residues: CASRIRDRGDYGYTF. CDR3 coding DNA: TGCGCCAGCAGAATCAGGGACAGGGGTGACTATGGCTACACCTTC.

The gene calls are TRBV29-1 and TRBJ2-1; D is unclear. V was trimmed by 4 bases and J by 8 bases, leaving 9 bases between them. This CDR3 region has 11 residues. CDR1 is SQVTM, CDR2 ANQGSEA, per germline. The CDR3 DNA reads as TGCAGCGTTGTCACATCCCATGAGCAGTTCTTC. Encoded protein: CSVVTSHEQFF.

V is TRBV10-3 and J is TRBJ2-3; 9 bases map to TRBD2. In germline, CDR1 is ENHRY, CDR2 SYGVKD. CDR3 length: 14 amino acids. The junction had 5 bases not matched to a gene; V was cut back by 5 bases and J by 5 bases. CDR3 sequence reads: CAISRSGSVDTQYF. The CDR3 region has the DNA TGTGCCATCAGTCGTAGCGGGAGTGTAGATACGCAGTATTTT.

The chain has TRBV11-1 and TRBJ2-3; the match to TRBD1 covers 9 bases. Per the germline V gene, CDR1 is SGHAT and CDR2 is FQDESV (reference sequence). This CDR3 is 19 amino acids long. Losses at the gene ends were 0 bases for V and 4 bases for J; bases not matched to a gene: 14. The CDR3 nucleotides read TGTGCCAGCAGCTTAGCGGTCGATTCGGACAGGGGACGCCCAGATACGCAGTATTTT. Protein: CASSLAVDSDRGRPDTQYF.

V gene TRBV10-2 combines with J gene TRBJ2-1; TRBD2 aligns across 10 bases. The length of the CDR3 is 14 residues. CDR1 WSHSY and CDR2 SAAADI come from the germline V gene. V shed 4 bases, J shed 6 bases, and the junction held 3 bases outside the gene matches. The CDR3 here is CASSATSGINEQFF. The DNA for the CDR3 is TGCGCCAGCAGTGCCACTAGCGGGATCAATGAGCAGTTCTTC.

The V call is TRBV5-4, the J call TRBJ1-2; D possibly corresponds to TRBD1 (6 bases). The CDR3 is 15 residues long. Trimming took off 0 bases at V and 1 base at J, with 10 bases between the two ends. Germline V CDR1 and CDR2: SGHNT, YYREEE (reference sequence). CDR3 nucleotides: TGTGCCAGCAGCTTGGGGGGGCGCGTTAACTATGGCTACACCTTC. This gives the protein CASSLGGRVNYGYTF.

This rearrangement joins TRBV2 to TRBJ2-1; 11 bases are shared with TRBD2. There are 16 residues in the CDR3. Germline CDR1 is SNHLY and CDR2 is FYNNEI. V dropped 5 bases and J dropped 8; count of bases not matched to a gene: 11. The CDR3 is CASSSGTSGPEHEQFF. The CDR3 nucleotides read TGTGCCAGCAGTTCTGGGACTAGCGGCCCGGAGCATGAGCAGTTCTTC.

This sequence joins TRBV15 and TRBJ1-4; possible D gene TRBD1, 5 bases. The germline CDR1 and CDR2 sequences are LNHNV and YYDKDF (reference sequence). V was trimmed by 5 bases and J by 8 bases, leaving 12 bases between them. The CDR3 extends over 13 amino acids. CDR3 amino acids: CATSGTGWEKLFF. CDR3 bases: TGTGCCACCAGCGGGACGGGGTGGGAAAAACTGTTTTTT.

The gene calls are TRBV30 and TRBJ1-1; 9 nucleotides line up with TRBD1. Germline trimming cut 5 bases from V and 5 bases from J; bases unmatched to any gene: 9. There are 14 residues in the CDR3. Germline-derived CDR1 and CDR2 are GTSNPN and SVGIG (reference sequence). Written as DNA, the CDR3 is TGTGCCTGGGGGACAGGGAGTGGGTGGACTGAAGCTTTCTTT. Its protein product is CAWGTGSGWTEAFF.

Concerning this clone: Distinct nucleotide sequences in the sample also encode this CDR3. The V and J genes are TRBV9 and TRBJ1-4; D is unclear. The V gene lost 0 bases and the J gene lost 0 bases, with 6 bases spanning the gap. The CDR3 contains 15 residues. Germline CDR1 SGDLS, CDR2 YYNGEE. In nucleotides, the CDR3 is TGTGCCAGCAGCGTAGGTGGCGCAACTAATGAAAAACTGTTTTTT. Protein sequence: CASSVGGATNEKLFF.

The CDR3 sequence is CSVFRRTTDTQYF. For the CDR3, the DNA is TGCAGCGTTTTCAGGAGAACCACAGATACGCAGTATTTT. This chain joins TRBV29-1 and TRBJ2-3; D is unclear. The CDR3 consists of 13 residues. V lost 5 bases and J 2 bases, leaving 11 bases between the germline ends. Germline V gene lookup returns CDR1 SQVTM and CDR2 ANQGSEA.

The gene calls are TRBV27 and TRBJ2-7; D possibly matches TRBD1 or TRBD2 (5 bases each). Germline V gene lookup returns CDR1 MNHEY and CDR2 SMNVEV (reference sequence). Trimming took 6 bases from V and 2 from J, leaving 14 bases between them. CDR3 length: 14 residues. In DNA, the CDR3 is TGTGCCAGCAGCCGGATGAGGGGAGCCTACGAGCAGTACTTC. This translates into CASSRMRGAYEQYF.

Worth noting for this clone: Within the sample, other DNA sequences also encode this same CDR3. V gene TRBV25-1 combines with J gene TRBJ2-5; D gene unclear. This CDR3 contains 12 residues. The germline V gene encodes CDR1 MGHDK and CDR2 SYGVNS. V lost 3 bases and J lost 2, with 4 bases in between. CDR3 DNA sequence: TGTGCCAGCAGTGATCCTCAAGAGACCCAGTACTTC. This gives the protein CASSDPQETQYF.

This clone was seen just once. The rearrangement joins TRBV7-8 to TRBJ1-6, with D unresolved. Germline lookup yields CDR1 SGHVS and CDR2 FQNEAQ. This CDR3 contains 16 residues. Deletions cut 7 bases from V and 9 bases from J, with 22 bases between. CDR3 coding DNA: TGTGCCAGCACCCCTGACTCCGGGGAATATGGTTCACCCCTCCACTTT. This translates into CASTPDSGEYGSPLHF.

V usage is TRBV9 and J usage is TRBJ2-5, with D hard to call. Germline CDR1 and CDR2: SGDLS and YYNGEE. Trimming pared 3 bases from V and 1 base from J, leaving 13 bases between. CDR3 size: 15 residues. The CDR3 here is CASSGDGVSQETQYF. The CDR3 DNA is TGTGCCAGCAGCGGAGATGGGGTCAGCCAAGAGACCCAGTACTTC.

In the case of this clone: Other DNA variants within this sample encode the same CDR3. In nucleotides, the CDR3 is TGTGCCAGCAGCGTCAGTGGCGGGGGCTACGAGCAGTACTTC. This translates into CASSVSGGGYEQYF. This chain connects TRBV9 to TRBJ2-7, with 7 nucleotides matching TRBD2. The junction had 5 bases not matched to a gene; V was cut back by 2 bases and J by 3 bases. This CDR3 spans 14 amino acids. The germline gives CDR1 SGDLS, CDR2 YYNGEE.

This clone was detected only a few times. Additional DNA sequences in this sample encode the identical CDR3. The chain uses TRBV7-9 and TRBJ2-7; D might be TRBD2 (6 bases). Germline V gene lookup returns CDR1 SEHNR and CDR2 FQNEAQ (reference sequence). The CDR3 sequence is 13 residues long. The V end was cut by 2 bases, the J end by 2 bases, with 7 bases between. In DNA, the CDR3 is TGTGCCAGCAGCTTATCGGGGGCCTACGAGCAGTACTTC. Residues: CASSLSGAYEQYF.

Comments on this clone: Other DNA sequences in this specimen translate into the identical CDR3. Here the CDR3 DNA reads TGTGCCAGCAGCTTGGGCGGCGAGAACACTGAAGCTTTCTTT. Its translation: CASSLGGENTEAFF. The rearrangement links TRBV7-8 to TRBJ1-1; no firm D call. The ends were cut back, 3 bases at V and 1 base at J, with 9 bases in the middle. Germline V gene sequence: CDR1 SGHVS, CDR2 FQNEAQ. This CDR3 has 14 amino acids. Together with reference TRBV7-8 and TRBJ1-1, the CDR3 gives the full variable domain: GAGVSQSPRYKVAKRGQDVALRCDPISGHVSLFWYQQALGQGPEFLTYFQNEAQLDKSGLPSDRFFAERPEGSVSTLKIQRTQQEDSAVYLCASSLGGENTEAFFGQGTRLTVV.

This chain connects TRBV10-1 to TRBJ2-2; D unresolved. Trimming removed 6 bases at V and 6 bases at J, with 14 bases between. Germline V gives CDR1 WNHNN, CDR2 SYGVQD (reference sequence). The CDR3 length is 14 residues. CDR3 bases: TGCGCCAGCAGAAAAACCCAGCGAGCCGGGGAGCTGTTTTTT. It encodes CASRKTQRAGELFF.

V gene TRBV28 combines with J gene TRBJ1-1, with a weak D call TRBD1 (5 bases). The germline V gene has CDR1 MDHEN and CDR2 SYDVKM. V was pared by 8 bases and J by 5 bases, with 15 bases between. The CDR3 covers 13 residues. The CDR3 protein is CASQPAWGTEAFF. CDR3 nucleotides: TGTGCCAGCCAACCGGCTTGGGGGACTGAAGCTTTCTTT.

J is TRBJ2-5 and V is TRBV6-1; 10 nucleotides align to TRBD1. CDR3 length: 15 amino acids. The V gene's germline CDR1 is MNHNS and CDR2 SASEGT. With V trimmed by 5 bases and J by 0 bases, 3 bases remained unmatched. CDR3 in amino acids: CASSPGQGNQETQYF. The DNA of the CDR3 is TGTGCCAGCAGTCCGGGACAGGGGAACCAAGAGACCCAGTACTTC.